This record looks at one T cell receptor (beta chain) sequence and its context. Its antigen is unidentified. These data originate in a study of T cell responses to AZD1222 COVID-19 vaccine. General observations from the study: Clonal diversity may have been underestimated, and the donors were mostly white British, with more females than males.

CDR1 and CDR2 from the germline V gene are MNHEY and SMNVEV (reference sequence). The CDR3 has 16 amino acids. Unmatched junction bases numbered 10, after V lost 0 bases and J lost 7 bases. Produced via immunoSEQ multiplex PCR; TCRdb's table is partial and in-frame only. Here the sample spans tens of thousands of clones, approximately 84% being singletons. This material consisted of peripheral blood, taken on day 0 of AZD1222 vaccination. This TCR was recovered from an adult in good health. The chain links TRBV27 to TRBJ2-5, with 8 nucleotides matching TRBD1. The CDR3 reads CASSLSGQTGGGTQYF. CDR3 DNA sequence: TGTGCCAGCAGTTTATCTGGGCAAACAGGGGGAGGGACCCAGTACTTC.